Included here is one T cell receptor (beta chain) sequence, with context. The CDR3 consists of 14 residues. Looked up from germline, CDR1 is SGDLS and CDR2 is YYNGEE. Deletions cut 7 bases from V and 10 bases from J, with 18 bases between. These data come from a study of blood T cell repertoires in COVID-19. Study details: Researchers got acute and convalescent COVID-19 samples from the United States, Italy and Spain. Sample material is recorded as cDNA or gDNA derived from T cells, B-cell-depleted T cells, or PBMCs.

Study processing details: Using reference gene primer amplification, nucleated cell counts were estimated. TCRdb's copy holds only in-frame clones and misses some; the assay was immunoSEQ multiplex PCR. V, J and clone size reflect that table, while D and trimming were determined from the DNA. The sample shows 250,000 or so clones, roughly nine tenths of them seen only once. The sequenced sample was peripheral blood. This clonotype was obtained from a man in his sixties with acute or convalescent COVID-19. The chain combines TRBV9 with TRBJ1-6; D perhaps matches TRBD1 (5 bases). CDR3 sequence reads: CASAEWGVGSPLHF. CDR3 DNA: TGTGCCAGCGCCGAGTGGGGGGTTGGATCACCCCTCCACTTT.